What follows are 24 T cell receptor beta chains derived from one specimen sequenced in a study of T cells after yellow fever vaccination. In TCRdb, the 5' RACE reads were re-called with MiXCR into one record per CDR3 protein. This sample carries 65,000 to 90,000 distinct CDR3 sequences, around 7.7% of them seen once, and the ten largest clones take 41%. Sequenced here: CD8+ T cells sorted from PBMCs, sampled on the day of the yellow fever booster vaccination. Source of these receptors: a man aged 25-40 years who received the YFV17D yellow fever vaccine.

The J gene is TRBJ2-1, the V gene TRBV20-1; 9 nucleotides align to TRBD2. Germline CDR1 is DFQATT and CDR2 is SNEGSKA (reference sequence). This CDR3 is 16 amino acids long. With 1 base clipped from V and 0 bases from J, the junction kept 4 bases outside the gene matches. The CDR3 DNA sequence: TGCAGTGCTAGAGCAGCGGGAGGAAGCTCCTACAATGAGCAGTTCTTC. Translated, it gives CSARAAGGSSYNEQFF.

This clonotype has at least ten counts. This chain uses TRBV7-8 with TRBJ1-2; TRBD1 matches at 10 bases. Trimming took 0 bases from V and 4 from J; bases not matched to a gene: 5. This CDR3 spans 16 amino acids. Germline assignment: CDR1 SGHVS and CDR2 FQNEAQ. The CDR3 DNA reads TGTGCCAGCAGCTTAGCGGGGACAGGGGAATTCTATGGCTACACCTTC. This gives the protein CASSLAGTGEFYGYTF.

This clonotype has more than one count but fewer than ten. The genes are TRBV18 and TRBJ2-5; D is ambiguous. Germline CDR1 KGHSH, CDR2 LQKENI. The CDR3 runs 14 residues. Between the trimmed V and J ends, which lost 0 bases and 4 bases, there was a span of 9 bases. CDR3 region: CASSPPQQSETQYF. The CDR3 nucleotides read TGTGCCAGCTCACCACCCCAACAGTCAGAGACCCAGTACTTC. Combining the CDR3 with reference TRBV18 and TRBJ2-5 gives the whole variable domain NAGVMQNPRHLVRRRGQEARLRCSPMKGHSHVYWYRQLPEEGLKFMVYLQKENIIDESGMPKERFSAEFPKEGPSILRIQQVVRGDSAAYFCASSPPQQSETQYFGPGTRLLVL.

This clonotype turned up a few times. The chain joins TRBV30 to TRBJ1-4; no firm D call. The germline V and J ends were trimmed by 0 bases and 1 base, with 9 bases remaining between them. Per the germline V gene, CDR1 is GTSNPN and CDR2 is SVGIG (reference sequence). This CDR3 has 15 amino acids. CDR3 in amino acids: CAWSVLRGTNEKLFF. The CDR3 coding sequence is TGTGCCTGGAGTGTTCTTCGGGGAACTAATGAAAAACTGTTTTTT.

J is TRBJ2-7 and V is TRBV4-3, with TRBD1 identical over 7 bases. V dropped 1 base and J dropped 4; count of bases not matched to a gene: 7. The CDR3 covers 15 residues. The V gene's germline CDR1 is LGHNA and CDR2 YSLEER. The CDR3 region is CASSQGDPGGYEQYF. The CDR3 DNA sequence: TGCGCCAGCAGCCAAGGGGACCCAGGGGGTTACGAGCAGTACTTC.

This clonotype was seen only a few times. V and J are TRBV11-2 and TRBJ1-1, with D unclear. The CDR3 length is 13 residues. V was clipped by 5 bases and J by 11 bases, with 18 bases between them. CDR1 SGHAT and CDR2 FQNNGV come from the germline V gene. CDR3 in amino acids: CASSPTVLDGAFF. The CDR3 coding sequence is TGTGCCAGCAGCCCTACAGTCCTCGACGGGGCTTTCTTT.

A few counts support this clonotype. V and J are TRBV27 and TRBJ2-7, with TRBD2 identical over 7 bases. Germline-derived CDR1 and CDR2 are MNHEY and SMNVEV (reference sequence). The CDR3 runs 14 residues. Trimming took 2 bases from V and 3 from J; bases not matched to a gene: 4. The CDR3: CASSLGGSGYEQYF. As DNA, the CDR3 is TGTGCCAGCAGTTTAGGCGGGAGTGGCTACGAGCAGTACTTC.

This sequence joins TRBV6-6 and TRBJ2-7; D is undetermined. The germline V gene has CDR1 MNHNY and CDR2 SVGAGI (reference sequence). The V end lost 6 bases, the J end lost 2 bases, and 11 bases lay between the germline ends. CDR3 length equals 13 residues. The CDR3 protein is CASSESPAYEQYF. Here the CDR3 DNA reads TGTGCCAGCAGCGAGTCCCCGGCCTACGAGCAGTACTTC.

This clonotype came up many times. V is TRBV28 and J is TRBJ1-1; TRBD1 matches 8 bases. CDR3 length: 13 amino acids. Losses at the gene ends were 5 bases for V and 6 bases for J; bases not matched to a gene: 5. The germline CDR1 and CDR2 sequences are MDHEN and SYDVKM. CDR3 nucleotides: TGTGCCAGCAGTGTGACAGGGGCTGCTGAAGCTTTCTTT. Protein product: CASSVTGAAEAFF.

There are many counts of this clonotype. The chain couples TRBV12-3 or TRBV12-4 to TRBJ2-7, with D perhaps TRBD1 (6 bases). CDR3 length: 13 residues. The V end lost 6 bases, the J end lost 5 bases, and 14 bases lay between the germline ends. CDR3 amino acids: CASRLGQLNEQYF. The CDR3 DNA sequence: TGTGCCAGCAGGCTGGGACAACTCAACGAGCAGTACTTC.

The chain is built from TRBV7-6 and TRBJ2-7, with 11 positions matching TRBD2. Trimming took 5 bases from V and 5 from J; bases not matched to a gene: 8. CDR1 and CDR2 (germline): SGHVS, FNYEAQ. This CDR3 comprises 15 residues. This CDR3 reads CASSELAGVRDEQYF. DNA of the CDR3: TGTGCCAGCAGCGAACTAGCGGGAGTTAGAGACGAGCAGTACTTC.

The V call is TRBV7-9, the J call TRBJ2-1; D remains unclear. The V end lost 5 bases, the J end lost 11 bases, and 13 bases lay between the germline ends. Germline V gene lookup returns CDR1 SEHNR and CDR2 FQNEAQ (reference sequence). The CDR3 covers 12 residues. The CDR3 DNA reads TGTGCCAGCAGCCCTCGACTGGATCAGCAGTTCTTC. Residues: CASSPRLDQQFF.

This sequence joins TRBV12-3 or TRBV12-4 and TRBJ2-1, with 10 bases aligning to TRBD2. The CDR3 has 15 residues. J lost 8 bases, V lost 6 bases, and 10 bases had no gene match. The CDR3 protein is CASSGLAEKRDEQFF. As DNA, the CDR3 is TGTGCCAGCAGCGGACTAGCGGAGAAGCGGGATGAGCAGTTCTTC.

The chain joins TRBV5-1 to TRBJ2-5; 8 bases fit TRBD2. The CDR3 extends over 15 amino acids. With V trimmed by 4 bases and J by 2 bases, 7 bases remained unmatched. The germline gives CDR1 SGHRS, CDR2 YFSETQ. The CDR3 region is CASSHPGGAQETQYF. The CDR3 bases are TGCGCCAGCAGCCATCCCGGGGGGGCACAAGAGACCCAGTACTTC.

This clonotype was picked up a small number of times. The V gene is TRBV18, the J gene TRBJ2-3; maybe TRBD1 (5 bases). Germline V gene sequence: CDR1 KGHSH, CDR2 LQKENI. Trimming cost V 3 bases and J 1 base, with 11 bases left between them. This CDR3 has 15 residues. As DNA, the CDR3 is TGTGCCAGCTCACCGGGGCCCCCTGGCACAGATACGCAGTATTTT. This sequence encodes CASSPGPPGTDTQYF. The full variable domain, completed using reference TRBV18 and TRBJ2-3, is NAGVMQNPRHLVRRRGQEARLRCSPMKGHSHVYWYRQLPEEGLKFMVYLQKENIIDESGMPKERFSAEFPKEGPSILRIQQVVRGDSAAYFCASSPGPPGTDTQYFGPGTRLTVL.

This chain connects TRBV29-1 to TRBJ2-3; the D gene could be TRBD1 or TRBD2 (5 bases each). Germline CDR1 reads SQVTM; CDR2 reads ANQGSEA. V dropped 2 bases and J dropped 4 bases, with 10 bases sitting between them. The CDR3 contains 13 residues. CDR3 DNA: TGCAGCGTTGAAAAGGGGACGTCAGATACGCAGTATTTT. Protein: CSVEKGTSDTQYF.

The chain employs TRBV6-2 or TRBV6-3 and TRBJ1-3, with D uncertain. The CDR3 consists of 15 residues. The germline CDR1 and CDR2 sequences are MNHEY and SVGEGT. V was cut by 5 bases and J by 0 bases, with 11 bases left in between. The CDR3 sequence is CASSAAYFSGNTIYF. CDR3 coding DNA: TGTGCCAGCAGTGCCGCCTATTTCTCTGGAAACACCATATATTTT.

The sample holds a few counts of this clonotype. V and J are TRBV27 and TRBJ2-5; D is possibly TRBD1 (5 bases). The germline gives CDR1 MNHEY, CDR2 SMNVEV (reference sequence). The V end was cut by 2 bases, the J end by 5 bases, with 15 bases between. CDR3 length: 15 residues. CDR3 nucleotides: TGTGCCAGCAGTTTAGGCTTGGGGCTCGAGGAGACCCAGTACTTC. Protein product: CASSLGLGLEETQYF.

The V call is TRBV29-1, the J call TRBJ2-2; 7 bases agree with TRBD2. The V gene's germline CDR1 is SQVTM and CDR2 ANQGSEA. This CDR3 is built from 14 residues. Losses at the gene ends were 4 bases for V and 4 bases for J; bases not matched to a gene: 6. CDR3 sequence (DNA): TGCAGCGTTGCACTGGGGGGGATCACCGGGGAGCTGTTTTTT. Protein: CSVALGGITGELFF.

This clonotype was recorded at least ten times. The V gene is TRBV29-1, the J gene TRBJ2-7; D gene uncertain. Trimming shortened V by 3 bases and J by 2 bases, and 14 bases separated the two germline ends. Germline lookup yields CDR1 SQVTM and CDR2 ANQGSEA. The CDR3 extends over 14 amino acids. In DNA, the CDR3 is TGCAGCGTTGAGTTCTGGCCGGGCACCTACGAGCAGTACTTC. This sequence encodes CSVEFWPGTYEQYF.

As to this clonotype: This may stem from a read error, because a much larger clone lies one nucleotide away. The V and J genes are TRBV5-6 and TRBJ2-5; D is ambiguous. V dropped 5 bases and J dropped 4 bases, with 12 bases sitting between them. Germline values: CDR1 SGHDT, CDR2 YYEEEE. The CDR3 runs to 13 residues. CDR3 residues: CASSLVDPETQYF. The CDR3 nucleotides are TGTGCCAGCAGTTTAGTGGATCCAGAGACCCAGTACTTC. Full variable domain (outside the CDR3, taken from reference TRBV5-6 and TRBJ2-5): DAGVTQSPTHLIKTRGQQVTLRCSPKSGHDTVSWYQQALGQGPQFIFQYYEEEERQRGNFPDRFSGHQFPNYSSELNVNALLLGDSALYLCASSLVDPETQYFGPGTRLLVL.

This clonotype has a handful of counts. CDR3 region: CASRTRRGSGANVLTF. The CDR3 coding sequence is TGTGCCAGCAGGACCAGACGAGGCTCTGGGGCCAACGTCCTGACTTTC. The V and J genes are TRBV28 and TRBJ2-6, with D uncertain. The V end was cut by 6 bases, the J end by 0 bases, with 12 bases between. Germline V CDR1 and CDR2: MDHEN, SYDVKM. The CDR3 has 16 residues.

The chain recombines TRBV4-3 with TRBJ2-7; D gene unclear. Germline assignment: CDR1 LGHNA and CDR2 YSLEER. Deletions cut 2 bases from V and 0 bases from J, with 5 bases between. The CDR3 is 13 residues long. The CDR3 protein is CASSQSGSYEQYF. CDR3 nucleotide sequence: TGCGCCAGCAGCCAATCGGGCTCCTACGAGCAGTACTTC.

V usage is TRBV9 and J usage is TRBJ2-6; D is possibly TRBD1 (5 bases). Trimming stripped 5 bases from V and 0 bases from J, with 6 bases between. The CDR3 runs to 14 residues. Germline V lookup: CDR1 SGDLS, CDR2 YYNGEE. The CDR3 loop is CASSQGSGANVLTF. The CDR3 DNA follows: TGTGCCAGCAGTCAGGGCTCTGGGGCCAACGTCCTGACTTTC.